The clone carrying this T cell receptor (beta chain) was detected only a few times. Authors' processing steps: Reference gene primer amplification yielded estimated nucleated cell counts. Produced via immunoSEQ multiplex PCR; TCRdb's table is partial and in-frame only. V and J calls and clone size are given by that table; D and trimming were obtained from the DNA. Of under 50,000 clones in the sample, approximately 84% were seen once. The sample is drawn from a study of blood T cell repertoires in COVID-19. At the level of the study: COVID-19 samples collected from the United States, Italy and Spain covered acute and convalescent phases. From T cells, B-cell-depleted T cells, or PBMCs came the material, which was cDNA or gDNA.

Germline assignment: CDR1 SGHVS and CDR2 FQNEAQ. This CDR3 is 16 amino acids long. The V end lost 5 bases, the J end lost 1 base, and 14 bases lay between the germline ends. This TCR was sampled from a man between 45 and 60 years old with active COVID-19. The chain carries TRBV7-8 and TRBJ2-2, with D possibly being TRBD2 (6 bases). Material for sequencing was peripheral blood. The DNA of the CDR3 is TGTGCCAGCAGCCTCCTGGCGGGGAGGAACACCGGGGAGCTGTTTTTT. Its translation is CASSLLAGRNTGELFF.